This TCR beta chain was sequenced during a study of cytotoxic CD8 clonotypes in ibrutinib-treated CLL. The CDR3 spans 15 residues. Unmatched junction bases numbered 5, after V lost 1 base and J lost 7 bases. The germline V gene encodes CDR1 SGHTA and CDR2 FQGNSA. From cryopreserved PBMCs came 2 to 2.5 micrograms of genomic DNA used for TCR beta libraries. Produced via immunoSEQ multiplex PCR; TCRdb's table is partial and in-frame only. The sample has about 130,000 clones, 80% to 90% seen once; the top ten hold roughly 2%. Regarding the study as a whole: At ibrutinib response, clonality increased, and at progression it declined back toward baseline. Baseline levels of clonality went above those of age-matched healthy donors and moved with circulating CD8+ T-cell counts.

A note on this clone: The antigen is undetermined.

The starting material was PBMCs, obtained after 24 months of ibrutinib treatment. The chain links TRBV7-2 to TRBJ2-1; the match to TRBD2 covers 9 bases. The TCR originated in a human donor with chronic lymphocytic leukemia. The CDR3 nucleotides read TGTGCCAGCAGCTTAGAGGCGGGAGGGCGGAATGAGCAGTTCTTC. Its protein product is CASSLEAGGRNEQFF.